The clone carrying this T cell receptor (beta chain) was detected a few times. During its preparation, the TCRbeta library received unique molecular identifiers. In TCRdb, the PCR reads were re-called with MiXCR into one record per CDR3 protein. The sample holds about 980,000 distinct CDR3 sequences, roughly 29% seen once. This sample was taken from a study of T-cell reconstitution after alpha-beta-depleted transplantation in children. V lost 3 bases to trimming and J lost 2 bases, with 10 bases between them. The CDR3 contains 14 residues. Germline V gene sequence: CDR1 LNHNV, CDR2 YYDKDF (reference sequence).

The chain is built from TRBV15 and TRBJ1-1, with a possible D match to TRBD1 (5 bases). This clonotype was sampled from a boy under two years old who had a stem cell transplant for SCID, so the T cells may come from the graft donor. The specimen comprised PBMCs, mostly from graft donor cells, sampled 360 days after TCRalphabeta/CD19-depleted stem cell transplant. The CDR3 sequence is CATSRETGNTEAFF. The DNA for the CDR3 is TGTGCCACCAGCAGGGAAACAGGTAACACTGAAGCTTTCTTT.